These 17 T cell receptor beta chains came from one sample sequenced in a study of OX40 agonist ivuxolimab in advanced cancers. Profiled with immunoSEQ multiplex PCR; TCRdb holds only in-frame clones, not every one. The sample lists some 59,000 clones; roughly 90% were seen once. The sequencing here drew on CD4+ or CD8+ T cells sorted from blood, taken in a trial of the OX40 agonist ivuxolimab. The receptor set was obtained from an adult with an advanced solid tumor such as melanoma, head and neck, liver or kidney cancer.

This clone was picked up one time. This sequence joins TRBV20-1 and TRBJ2-7; D may be TRBD2 (6 bases). The CDR3 runs to 11 residues. Germline CDR1 and CDR2: DFQATT and SNEGSKA (reference sequence). Deletions cut 5 bases from V and 9 bases from J, with 14 bases between. The CDR3 spells CSADTSSGQYF. The CDR3, as DNA: TGCAGTGCTGATACTAGCTCCGGGCAGTACTTC.

The chain employs TRBV6-5 and TRBJ2-7; no firm D call. The CDR3 has 15 amino acids. Trimming stripped 2 bases from V and 0 bases from J, with 11 bases between. The germline V gene has CDR1 MNHEY and CDR2 SVGAGI. CDR3 region: CASSYGPAYSYEQYF. The DNA of the CDR3 is TGTGCCAGCAGTTACGGGCCGGCGTACTCCTACGAGCAGTACTTC.

In this sample, this clone turned up many times. The V gene is TRBV6-1, the J gene TRBJ1-5; possibly TRBD1 for D (5 bases). This CDR3 contains 13 residues. Germline loops: CDR1 MNHNS, CDR2 SASEGT. V shed 8 bases and J shed 1 base, with 9 bases lying between them. CDR3 bases: TGTGCCAGCGGGCGGGGGAGCAATCAGCCCCAGCATTTT. Protein product: CASGRGSNQPQHF.

The rearrangement joins TRBV13 to TRBJ2-1, with unresolved D. The CDR3 length is 11 residues. Germline-derived CDR1 and CDR2 are PRHDT and FYEKMQ (reference sequence). Trimming stripped 2 bases from V and 7 bases from J, with 3 bases between. The CDR3 DNA reads TGTGCCAGCAGCTTAAGAAATGAGCAGTTCTTC. It translates to CASSLRNEQFF.

In regard to this clone: Relative to the germline gene, one junction end is altered; a read error may explain this. V and J are TRBV19 and TRBJ2-4; the D call may be TRBD1 or TRBD2 (5 bases each). Germline lookup yields CDR1 LNHDA and CDR2 SQIVND (reference sequence). The CDR3 runs to 16 residues. CDR3 residues: CASSYYSGGAINIQYF. The CDR3 DNA reads TGTGCCAGTAGCTACTACAGTGGGGGAGCCATAAACATTCAGTACTTC.

The J gene is TRBJ2-4, the V gene TRBV18; perhaps D is TRBD1 or TRBD2 (6 bases each). The V end was cut by 3 bases, the J end by 1 base, with 16 bases between. Looked up from germline, CDR1 is KGHSH and CDR2 is LQKENI. The CDR3 sequence is 17 residues long. The CDR3 sequence is CASSPQLGGRAKNIQYF. The CDR3 DNA reads as TGTGCCAGCTCACCGCAATTAGGGGGGCGGGCCAAAAACATTCAGTACTTC.

In this sample, this clone turned up a few times. The genes are TRBV5-1 and TRBJ2-4; D may be TRBD1 (5 bases). The germline V gene encodes CDR1 SGHRS and CDR2 YFSETQ. With 5 bases removed from V and 7 bases from J, the gap between germline ends came to 16 bases. CDR3 length: 14 amino acids. The CDR3 nucleotides read TGCGCCAGCAGGTCAGGGTTTACGGCGAACATTCAGTACTTC. Encoded protein: CASRSGFTANIQYF.

The V gene is TRBV27, the J gene TRBJ2-1, with 11 bases identical to TRBD1. Trimming cost V 6 bases and J 8 bases; bases outside gene matches: 12. The CDR3 has 16 residues. CDR1 and CDR2 (germline): MNHEY, SMNVEV (reference sequence). DNA of the CDR3: TGTGCCAGCAGGACCTCGGACAGGGGGCGCAGGGATGAGCAGTTCTTC. Translated: CASRTSDRGRRDEQFF.

The chain uses TRBV28 and TRBJ1-1; D not certain. Trimming cost V 5 bases and J 8 bases, with 15 bases left between them. Germline V gene sequence: CDR1 MDHEN, CDR2 SYDVKM. The CDR3 is 13 amino acids. CDR3 bases: TGTGCCAGCAGTCAAACTCTACCCCAGGAAGCTTTCTTT. This encodes CASSQTLPQEAFF.

The V call is TRBV5-1, the J call TRBJ2-7; 12 nucleotides match TRBD1. The J segment lost 6 bases and the V segment lost 4 bases, leaving 11 bases of the junction unmatched. From germline, CDR1 is SGHRS and CDR2 YFSETQ. This CDR3 has 16 residues. Written as DNA, the CDR3 is TGCGCCAGCAGCCCCGGGTTGGGACAGGGGGCATTCGAGCAGTACTTC. Its translation: CASSPGLGQGAFEQYF.

The CDR3 here is CASSARDTSYEQYF. CDR3 DNA sequence: TGTGCCAGCAGTGCTAGGGACACTTCCTACGAGCAGTACTTC. The chain carries TRBV6-1 and TRBJ2-7; a possible D gene is TRBD1 (6 bases). CDR1 and CDR2 (germline): MNHNS, SASEGT. This CDR3 has 14 residues. Trimming cost V 4 bases and J 1 base, with 11 bases left between them.

The genes are TRBV30 and TRBJ2-5; D is possibly TRBD1 (5 bases). Trimming shortened V by 0 bases and J by 7 bases, and 15 bases separated the two germline ends. The CDR3 is made up of 14 amino acids. Germline V gene sequence: CDR1 GTSNPN, CDR2 SVGIG (reference sequence). Here the CDR3 DNA reads TGTGCCTGGAGTGTAGATCCGACAGCCCCGACCCAGTACTTC. Its protein product is CAWSVDPTAPTQYF. Together with reference TRBV30 and TRBJ2-5, the CDR3 gives the full variable domain: SQTIHQWPATLVQPVGSPLSLECTVEGTSNPNLYWYRQAAGRGLQLLFYSVGIGQISSEVPQNLSASRPQDRQFILSSKKLLLSDSGFYLCAWSVDPTAPTQYFGPGTRLLVL.

Here the CDR3 reads CASSPRDSNQPQHF. CDR3 DNA sequence: TGTGCCAGCAGCCCACGGGACAGCAATCAGCCCCAGCATTTT. The chain joins TRBV7-3 to TRBJ1-5, with D perhaps TRBD1 (5 bases). The CDR3 runs to 14 residues. CDR1 and CDR2 from the germline V gene are SGHTA and FQGTGA. V was cut by 5 bases and J by 1 base, with 9 bases left in between.

The chain has TRBV21-1 and TRBJ2-7. TRBV21-1 is flagged as a pseudogene. The CDR3 is 16 amino acids. Written as DNA, the CDR3 is TGTGCCAGCAGCAATTTGGCAGGGCAGGAGGTCTACGAGCAGTACTTC. This encodes CASSNLAGQEVYEQYF.

This clone was detected once. The J gene is TRBJ2-2, the V gene TRBV5-4, with 10 bases fitting TRBD2. V was clipped by 4 bases and J by 5 bases; unmatched bases: 5. This CDR3 is 15 amino acids long. Germline V gene sequence: CDR1 SGHNT, CDR2 YYREEE (reference sequence). The CDR3 reads CASSLAGVRTGELFF. As DNA, the CDR3 is TGTGCCAGCAGCCTAGCGGGAGTACGAACCGGGGAGCTGTTTTTT.

There are a few counts of this clone. The chain is built from TRBV7-9 and TRBJ2-7; D unresolved. V was clipped by 5 bases and J by 4 bases, with 9 bases between them. CDR1 and CDR2 (germline): SEHNR, FQNEAQ (reference sequence). The CDR3 is 12 amino acids. As DNA, the CDR3 is TGTGCCAGCAGCCCAAGGGCTTACGAGCAGTACTTC. Amino acid sequence: CASSPRAYEQYF.

CDR3 residues: CASSARLGAGELFF. The CDR3 coding sequence is TGTGCCAGCAGTGCCAGACTAGGGGCCGGGGAGCTGTTTTTT. This chain links TRBV6-1 with TRBJ2-2, with a tentative D call TRBD2 (6 bases). Trimming pared 4 bases from V and 6 bases from J, leaving 12 bases between. The CDR3 is 14 amino acids. CDR1 is MNHNS, CDR2 SASEGT, per germline.